This T cell receptor (beta chain) was retrieved from a study of blood T cell repertoires in COVID-19 (dated by TCRdb to 2019 to 2021). Regarding the study in general: Samples from collaborators originated in the United States, Italy and Spain and spanned both the acute and convalescent phases of COVID-19. The material from the prospective study consisted of cDNA or gDNA derived from T cells, B-cell-depleted T cells, or PBMCs. Subjects who had been exposed to COVID-19, were actively infected with it, or had recovered from it provided the deeply sampled blood TCRbeta repertoires that made up the dataset. The repertoires were released in a freely available public database meant as a resource for research on the immune response to SARS-CoV-2. Samples came from the ongoing ImmuneRACE study (first 160 participants) plus 1,254 subjects from 6 global collaborators. A de-identified subject ID, COVID-19 status, age in years and sex were almost always included in the sample metadata. Where HLA class I and class II types were available, the types were taken from metadata supplied by the sample provider, not from assay-based typing.

At one collaborating source in Seattle, patients were enrolled during active infection and were followed longitudinally through the course of disease. Collaborating institutions collected whole blood in K2EDTA tubes following their own protocols. For TCRbeta analysis, collaborator samples were shipped as frozen whole blood, as isolated PBMCs, or as DNA extracted from either sample type. Details on this clone: This receptor's antigen is unknown. No much larger clonotype is one base removed from it; base qualities were not supplied.

The germline V gene provides CDR1 MNHEY and CDR2 SVGAGI. V loses 7 bases at its end and J loses 2 bases; junction bases beyond the gene matches: 8. The CDR3 contains 14 residues, cysteine and phenylalanine counted. Only CDR3 DNA remains: 42 bases, in frame from the first base. The immunoSEQ Assay, a bias-controlled multiplex PCR, was used to amplify TCRbeta CDR3 regions from genomic DNA. On the study's bioinformatics: Nucleated cell counts per sample were estimated from amplification of reference gene primers within the assay. Sequence reads were collapsed and filtered to measure the absolute abundance of every unique TCRbeta CDR3 rearrangement. For each sample, productive Simpson clonality was calculated as the square root of Simpson's diversity index across productive rearrangements. Held by TCRdb, this immuneACCESS table contains in-frame sequences only and omits some clones. Under half of the omission traces to an unresolved V gene where checked; the cause of the rest is unknown. V and J calls and clone size follow that table, whereas D and trimming were derived from the DNA. This sample lists 150,000 or so clones; approximately 90% were detected once. Approximately 5% of the sample goes to the ten largest clones.

Study-level results and caveats: The quantity of clinical and demographic metadata differed by source and by participant and was supplied without curation.

The receptor comes from a man aged 25 to 40 with COVID-19, enrolled during active disease. The material sequenced was peripheral blood. The rearrangement joined TRBV6-5 to TRBJ2-7; 7 junctional bases match TRBD1. Here the CDR3 is given as CASTQYRGTYEQYF. The nucleotide sequence reads as follows: TGTGCCAGCACCCAATACAGGGGAACCTACGAGCAGTACTTC.